This is a list of T cell receptor beta chains from one sample in a study of T cell responses to AZD1222 COVID-19 vaccine. Sequencing was performed with immunoSEQ multiplex PCR; in TCRdb, only in-frame clones are kept and a portion is missing. This table has 110,000 or so clones, approximately 83% appearing once. Source: peripheral blood, taken on day 0 of AZD1222 vaccination. These receptors were collected from an adult in good health. Both conserved end residues are part of each CDR3. D genes are given only for firm matches. Part of the rows lack a size; the others show once, few, many or a class for expanded clones.

J,V,D,size,DNA,CDR3
TRBJ1-2,TRBV5-5,TRBD1,NA,TGTGCCAGCAGCCTGAGGGGCAGGGGGCGGGATGGCTACACCTTC,CASSLRGRGRDGYTF
TRBJ2-3,TRBV7-2,TRBD2,NA,TGTGCCAGCAGCTTACCGGCGGGAGCGACAGATACGCAGTATTTT,CASSLPAGATDTQYF
TRBJ2-3,TRBV7-2,NA,NA,TGTGCCAGCAGCTTAGAAGATACGCAGTATTTT,CASSLEDTQYF
TRBJ2-2,TRBV6-4,TRBD2,NA,TGTGCCAGCAGTGAGGCTAGCGGGAGCACCGGGGAGCTGTTTTTT,CASSEASGSTGELFF
TRBJ1-6,TRBV7-2,TRBD1,NA,TGTGCCAGCAGCTTAGGGGGACAGGGGCTTAATTCACCCCTCCACTTT,CASSLGGQGLNSPLHF
TRBJ2-3,TRBV19,NA,NA,TGTGCCAGTAGTCCACAAAGGGGAGCACCAGATACGCAGTATTTT,CASSPQRGAPDTQYF
TRBJ1-3,TRBV19,NA,NA,TGTGCCAGTAGACTCGGAAACACCATATATTTT,CASRLGNTIYF
TRBJ1-5,TRBV12-3/TRBV12-4,NA,few,TGTGCCAGCAGCCATACAGCTCAGCCCCAGCATTTT,CASSHTAQPQHF
TRBJ1-1,TRBV7-9,NA,NA,TGTGCCAGCAGCTTAACGCCGATGGGACGGTTGAACACTGAAGCTTTCTTT,CASSLTPMGRLNTEAFF
TRBJ2-5,TRBV5-1,NA,NA,TGCGCCAGCAGCACTACGACAACACAAGAGACCCAGTACTTC,CASSTTTTQETQYF
TRBJ1-1,TRBV3-1/TRBV3-2,NA,NA,TGTGCCAGCAGCCAAGATCGGGGAACTGAAGCTTTCTTT,CASSQDRGTEAFF
TRBJ1-4,TRBV7-6,NA,NA,TGTGCCAGCAGCCTAACAGGACAGCAAGGTGAAAAACTGTTTTTT,CASSLTGQQGEKLFF
TRBJ1-1,TRBV2,TRBD1,NA,TGTGCCAGCAGTGCAGATCGGGACAGGGTTGAGAACACTGAAGCTTTCTTT,CASSADRDRVENTEAFF
TRBJ2-7,TRBV7-9,NA,NA,TGTGCCAGCAGCTTCCGGGACTTCACCTACGAGCAGTACTTC,CASSFRDFTYEQYF
TRBJ1-1,TRBV4-1,TRBD1,NA,TGCGCCAGCAGACGAACCCGACAGGGATTCACTGAAGCTTTCTTT,CASRRTRQGFTEAFF
TRBJ1-5,TRBV27,TRBD1,NA,TGTGCCAGCGGAAGACAGGGATCAAATCAGCCCCAGCATTTT,CASGRQGSNQPQHF
TRBJ1-5,TRBV19,NA,NA,TGTGCCAGTAGTCTCTCCGGGCCGGCGAGCAATCAGCCCCAGCATTTT,CASSLSGPASNQPQHF
TRBJ2-7,TRBV11-3,NA,NA,TGTGCCAGCAGCACATCCCTCGAGCAGTACTTC,CASSTSLEQYF
TRBJ1-2,TRBV19,NA,once,TGTGCCAGTAGCCGCCCTGGGGGGGAAAACTATGGCTACACCTTC,CASSRPGGENYGYTF
TRBJ2-1,TRBV6-5,TRBD2,NA,TGTGCCAGCAGGTCCACTAGCGGGAGTTGGAATGAGCAGTTCTTC,CASRSTSGSWNEQFF
TRBJ2-2,TRBV19,TRBD2,once,TGTGCCAGTAAAACTAGCGGGGTTTCCGGGGAGCTGTTTTTT,CASKTSGVSGELFF
TRBJ2-7,TRBV11-3,NA,NA,TGTGCCAGCAGCTTAGAGTCGGATCTCTACGAGCAGTACTTC,CASSLESDLYEQYF
TRBJ1-1,TRBV7-3,TRBD1,NA,TGTGCCAGCAGCTCAAACAGGGGGCAGAAAGCTTTCTTT,CASSSNRGQKAFF
TRBJ1-6,TRBV9,NA,once,TGTGCCAGCAGCGTAGAAGGCCACTATAATTCACCCCTCCACTTT,CASSVEGHYNSPLHF
TRBJ2-1,TRBV19,NA,NA,TGTGCCAGTATTGCGGGCGGGGGCCTAACACCCCTAAATGAGCAGTTCTTC,CASIAGGGLTPLNEQFF
TRBJ1-2,TRBV6-4,NA,NA,TGTGCCAGCAGTCCGAATGCAGGCACGAACTATGGCTACACCTTC,CASSPNAGTNYGYTF
TRBJ1-5,TRBV10-3,NA,NA,TGTGCCATCAGTGACAAGGATCAGCCCCAGCATTTT,CAISDKDQPQHF
TRBJ1-1,TRBV19,TRBD1,NA,TGTGCCAGTAGCGAGACAGGGGTGGGTGAAGCTTTCTTT,CASSETGVGEAFF
TRBJ1-1,TRBV25-1,TRBD1,NA,TGTGCCAGTCTTCCGACAGGGATGGGGAAGGCTTTCTTT,CASLPTGMGKAFF
TRBJ1-5,TRBV30,NA,NA,TGTGCCTGGAGTCCAGGGCCCCATCAGCCCCAGCATTTT,CAWSPGPHQPQHF